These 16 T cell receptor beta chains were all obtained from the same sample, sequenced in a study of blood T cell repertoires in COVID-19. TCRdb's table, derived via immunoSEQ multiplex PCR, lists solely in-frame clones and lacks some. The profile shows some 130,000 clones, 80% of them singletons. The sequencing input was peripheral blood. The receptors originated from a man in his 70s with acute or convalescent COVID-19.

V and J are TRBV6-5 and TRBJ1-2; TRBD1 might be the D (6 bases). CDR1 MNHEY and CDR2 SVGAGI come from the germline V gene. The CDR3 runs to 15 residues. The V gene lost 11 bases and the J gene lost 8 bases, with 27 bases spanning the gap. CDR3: CARWRRGGGVWGYTF. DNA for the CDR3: TGTGCCCGCTGGCGCCGGGGGGGCGGTGTTTGGGGCTACACCTTC.

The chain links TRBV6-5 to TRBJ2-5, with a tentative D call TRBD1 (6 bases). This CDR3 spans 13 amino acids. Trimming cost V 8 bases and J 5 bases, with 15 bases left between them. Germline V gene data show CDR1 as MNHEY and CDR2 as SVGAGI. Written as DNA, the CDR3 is TGTGCCAGCTGCAACAGGGCAGGGGAGACCCAGTACTTC. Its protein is CASCNRAGETQYF.

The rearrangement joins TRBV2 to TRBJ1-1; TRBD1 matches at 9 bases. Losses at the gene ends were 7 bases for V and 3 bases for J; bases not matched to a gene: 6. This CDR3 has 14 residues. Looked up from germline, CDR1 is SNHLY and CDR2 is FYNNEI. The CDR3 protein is CASTSGTGYTEAFF. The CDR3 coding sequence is TGTGCCAGCACCTCAGGGACAGGGTACACTGAAGCTTTCTTT.

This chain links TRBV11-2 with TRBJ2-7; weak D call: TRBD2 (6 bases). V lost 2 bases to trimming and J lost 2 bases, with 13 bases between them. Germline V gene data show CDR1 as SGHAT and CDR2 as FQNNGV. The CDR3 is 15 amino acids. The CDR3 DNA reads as TGTGCCAGCAGCTTATCCTCTAGCGCAACCTACGAGCAGTACTTC. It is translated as CASSLSSSATYEQYF.

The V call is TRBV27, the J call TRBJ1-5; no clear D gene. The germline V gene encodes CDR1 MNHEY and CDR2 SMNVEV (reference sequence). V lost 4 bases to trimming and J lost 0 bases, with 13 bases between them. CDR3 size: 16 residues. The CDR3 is CASSSGVQYSNQPQHF. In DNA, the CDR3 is TGTGCCAGCAGTTCCGGGGTCCAGTATAGCAATCAGCCCCAGCATTTT.

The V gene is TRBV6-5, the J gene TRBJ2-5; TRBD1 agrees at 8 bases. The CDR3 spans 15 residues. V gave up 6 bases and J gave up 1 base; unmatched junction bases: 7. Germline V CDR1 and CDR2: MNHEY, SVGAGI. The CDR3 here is CASRLTGDRQETQYF. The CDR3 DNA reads TGTGCCAGCAGACTGACAGGGGATCGCCAAGAGACCCAGTACTTC.

The CDR3 sequence: CASSLASLNEKLFF. In DNA, the CDR3 is TGCGCCAGCAGCTTGGCCTCCTTAAATGAAAAACTGTTTTTT. The chain employs TRBV5-1 and TRBJ1-4; D ambiguous. Trimming left V 0 bases short and J 5 bases short, with 8 bases between. The CDR3 runs 14 residues. Per the germline V gene, CDR1 is SGHRS and CDR2 is YFSETQ.

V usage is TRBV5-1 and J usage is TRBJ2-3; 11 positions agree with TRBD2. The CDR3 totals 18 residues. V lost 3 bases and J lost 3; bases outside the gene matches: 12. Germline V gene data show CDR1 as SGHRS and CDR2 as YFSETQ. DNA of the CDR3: TGCGCCAGCAGCTCATCCGGGACTAGCGGTAGTTGGACAGATACGCAGTATTTT. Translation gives CASSSSGTSGSWTDTQYF. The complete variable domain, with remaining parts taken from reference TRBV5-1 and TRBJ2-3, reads KAGVTQTPRYLIKTRGQQVTLSCSPISGHRSVSWYQQTPGQGLQFLFEYFSETQRNKGNFPGRFSGRQFSNSRSEMNVSTLELGDSALYLCASSSSGTSGSWTDTQYFGPGTRLTVL.

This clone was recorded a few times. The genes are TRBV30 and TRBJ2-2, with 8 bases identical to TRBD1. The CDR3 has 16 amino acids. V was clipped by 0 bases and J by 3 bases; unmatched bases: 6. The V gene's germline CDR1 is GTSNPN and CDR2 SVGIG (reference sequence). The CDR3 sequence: CAWSVQGRGHTGELFF. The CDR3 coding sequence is TGTGCCTGGAGTGTCCAGGGCAGGGGGCACACCGGGGAGCTGTTTTTT.

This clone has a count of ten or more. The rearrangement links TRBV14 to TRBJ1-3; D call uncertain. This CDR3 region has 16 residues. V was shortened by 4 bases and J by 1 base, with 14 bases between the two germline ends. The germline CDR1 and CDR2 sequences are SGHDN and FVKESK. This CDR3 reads CASSRLGPGSGNTIYF. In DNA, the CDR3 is TGTGCCAGCAGCCGGCTAGGGCCGGGGTCTGGAAACACCATATATTTT.

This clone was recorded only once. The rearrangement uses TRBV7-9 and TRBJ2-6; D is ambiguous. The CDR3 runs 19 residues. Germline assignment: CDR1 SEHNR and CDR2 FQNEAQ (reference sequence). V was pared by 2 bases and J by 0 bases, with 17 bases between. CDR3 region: CASSLIIGQVFSGANVLTF. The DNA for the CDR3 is TGTGCCAGCAGCTTAATTATTGGTCAGGTATTCTCTGGGGCCAACGTCCTGACTTTC.

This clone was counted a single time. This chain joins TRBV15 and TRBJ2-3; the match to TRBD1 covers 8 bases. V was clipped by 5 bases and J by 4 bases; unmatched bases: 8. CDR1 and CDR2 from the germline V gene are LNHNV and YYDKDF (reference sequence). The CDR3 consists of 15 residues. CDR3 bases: TGTGCCACCAGCGGGGCGCTACAGGGGGCAGATACGCAGTATTTT. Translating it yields CATSGALQGADTQYF.

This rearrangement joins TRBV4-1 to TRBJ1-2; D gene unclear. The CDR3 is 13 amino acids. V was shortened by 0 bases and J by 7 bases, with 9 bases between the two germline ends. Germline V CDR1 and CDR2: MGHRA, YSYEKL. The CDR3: CASSQDLRRGYTF. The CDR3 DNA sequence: TGCGCCAGCAGCCAAGATTTGCGTCGTGGCTACACCTTC.

CDR3 nucleotide sequence: TGTGCCAGCAGAAACAGGGGGCCGAATGGCTACACCTTC. Translating gives CASRNRGPNGYTF. J is TRBJ1-2 and V is TRBV6-5; 9 bases match TRBD1. The CDR3 is made up of 13 amino acids. Germline-derived CDR1 and CDR2 are MNHEY and SVGAGI. Unmatched junction bases numbered 5, after V lost 6 bases and J lost 6 bases.

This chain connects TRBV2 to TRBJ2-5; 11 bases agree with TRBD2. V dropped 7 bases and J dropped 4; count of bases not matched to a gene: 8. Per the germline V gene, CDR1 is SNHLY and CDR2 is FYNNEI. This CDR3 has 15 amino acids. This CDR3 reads CASNVVSGGGETQYF. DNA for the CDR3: TGTGCCAGCAATGTTGTTAGCGGGGGGGGAGAGACCCAGTACTTC.

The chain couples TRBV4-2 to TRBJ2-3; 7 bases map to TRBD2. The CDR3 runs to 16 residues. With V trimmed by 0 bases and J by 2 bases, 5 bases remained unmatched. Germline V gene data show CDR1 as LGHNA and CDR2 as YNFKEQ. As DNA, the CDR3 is TGTGCCAGCAGCCAAGATTGGCGGGGGTTCACAGATACGCAGTATTTT. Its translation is CASSQDWRGFTDTQYF.